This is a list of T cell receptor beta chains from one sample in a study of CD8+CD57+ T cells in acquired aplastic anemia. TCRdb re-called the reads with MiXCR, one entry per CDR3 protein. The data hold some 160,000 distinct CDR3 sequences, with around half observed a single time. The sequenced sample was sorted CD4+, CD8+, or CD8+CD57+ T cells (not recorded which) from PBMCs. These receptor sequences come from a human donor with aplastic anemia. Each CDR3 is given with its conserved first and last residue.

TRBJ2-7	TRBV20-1	CSARRAGTYEQYF
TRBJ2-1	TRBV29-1	CSVEGNSKGNEQFF
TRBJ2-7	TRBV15	CATSRDQRTGGFEQYF
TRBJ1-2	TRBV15	CATSRDYGRATF
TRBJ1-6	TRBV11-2	CASTQRQGWHNSPLHF
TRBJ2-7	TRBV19	CASSIAGGTYEQYF
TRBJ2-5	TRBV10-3	CAISGLAGDGETQYF
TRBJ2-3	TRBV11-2	CASSLYTAGVTDTQYF
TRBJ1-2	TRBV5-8	CASSFDGNYGYTF
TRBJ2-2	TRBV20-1	CSARGQFAGELFF
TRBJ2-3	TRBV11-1	CASSLPRQGASTDTQYF
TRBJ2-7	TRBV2	CASSTVVYEQYF
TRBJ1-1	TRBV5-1	CASSTNTGGGEAFF
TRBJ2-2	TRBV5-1	CASSFTGTGELFF
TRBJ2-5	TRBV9	CASSVAGLAGARETQYF
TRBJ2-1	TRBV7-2	CASSFAAGGSRSYNEQFF
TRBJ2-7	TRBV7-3	CASSQTPGQGGYEQYF
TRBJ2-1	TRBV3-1	CASSQVRTGVGLDNEQFF
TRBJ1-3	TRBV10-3	CAISSLQGAGNTIYF
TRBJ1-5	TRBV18	CASSPGGQPQHF
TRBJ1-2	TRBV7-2	CASSQEYQDGYTF
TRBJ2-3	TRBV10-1	CATSDPGSLGGTDTQYF
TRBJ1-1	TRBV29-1	CSVPPMGFYTEAFF
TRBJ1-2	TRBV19	CASSFRTGPNYGYTF
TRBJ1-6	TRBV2	CASSALQYNSPLHF
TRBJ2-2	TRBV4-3	CASSQDLAGVLFF
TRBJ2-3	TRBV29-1	CSVAHPGADTQYF
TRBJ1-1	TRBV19	CASSTQETGPAFF
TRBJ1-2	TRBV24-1	CATSDRTSGKGYTF
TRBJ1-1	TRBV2	CASSGGAPEAFF
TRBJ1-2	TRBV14	CASSLGRSYGYTF
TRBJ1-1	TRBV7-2	CASSPLVENLEAFF
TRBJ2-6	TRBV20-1	CSARQGFANVLTF
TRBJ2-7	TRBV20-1	CSARDGGLAGGGQYF
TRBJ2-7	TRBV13	CASSAEGGYEQYF
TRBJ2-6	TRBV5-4	CASSLDGGSGANVLTF
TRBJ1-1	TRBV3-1	CASSQGGTANTEAFF
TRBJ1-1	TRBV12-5	CASGADRNTEAFF
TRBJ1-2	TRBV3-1	CASSQDGVGDYGYTF
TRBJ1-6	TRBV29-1	CSTRTGENSPLHF
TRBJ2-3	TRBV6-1	CASSKEDRGRKDTQYF
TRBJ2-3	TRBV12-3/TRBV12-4	CASSPGADTQYF
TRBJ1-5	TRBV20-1	CSANKDRVSNQPQHF
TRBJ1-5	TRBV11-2	CASSLDSSTRNQPQHF
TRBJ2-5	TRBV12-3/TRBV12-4	CASTRAGGETQYF
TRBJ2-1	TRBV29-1	CSVEWGDKTYNEQFF
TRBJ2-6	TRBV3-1	CASSQLSGANVLTF
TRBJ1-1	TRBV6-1	CATRKGWANTEAFF
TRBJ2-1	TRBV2	CASRTGTGYNEQFF
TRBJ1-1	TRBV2	CASSERRSDYTEAFF
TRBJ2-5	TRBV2	CASSVPSNRQETQYF
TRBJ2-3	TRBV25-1	CASSARETSGVHTQYF
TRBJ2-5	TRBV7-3	CASSTGLAGSQETQYF
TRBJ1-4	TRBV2	CASSKNRPGEKLFF
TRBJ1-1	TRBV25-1	CASSENPMNTEAFF
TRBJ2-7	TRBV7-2	CASRALHSYEQYF
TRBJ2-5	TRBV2	CASRPQGKQETQYF